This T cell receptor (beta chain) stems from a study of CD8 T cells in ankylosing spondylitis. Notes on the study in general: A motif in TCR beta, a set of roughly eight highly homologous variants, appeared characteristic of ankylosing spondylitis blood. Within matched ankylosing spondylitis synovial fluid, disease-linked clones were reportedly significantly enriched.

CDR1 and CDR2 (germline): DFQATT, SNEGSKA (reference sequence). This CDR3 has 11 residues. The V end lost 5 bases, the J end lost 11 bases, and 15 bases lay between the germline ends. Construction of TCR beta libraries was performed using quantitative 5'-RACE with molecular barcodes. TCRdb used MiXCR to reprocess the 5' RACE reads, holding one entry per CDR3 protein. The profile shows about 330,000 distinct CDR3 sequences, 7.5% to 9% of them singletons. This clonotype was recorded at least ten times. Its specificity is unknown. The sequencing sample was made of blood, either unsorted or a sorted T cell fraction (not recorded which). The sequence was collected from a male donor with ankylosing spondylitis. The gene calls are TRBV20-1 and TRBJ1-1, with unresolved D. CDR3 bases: TGCAGTGCTCGAGCACCTCGCCAGGCTTTCTTT. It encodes CSARAPRQAFF.